A single T cell receptor (beta chain) is shown here with its context. The V gene lost 0 bases and the J gene lost 10 bases, with 14 bases spanning the gap. Germline V CDR1 and CDR2: SGDLS, YYNGEE. The CDR3 is 14 amino acids. This entry comes from a study of T cell changes during pregnancy in multiple sclerosis. Libraries were prepared by immunoSEQ multiplex PCR; TCRdb keeps only in-frame clonotypes and omits some of them. The data show about 30,000 clones, over 80% seen once. The rearrangement joins TRBV9 to TRBJ2-1; possible D gene TRBD2, 5 bases. The input for sequencing was CD8+ T cells from peripheral blood mononuclear cells, taken before pregnancy. This TCR was sampled from a female donor with multiple sclerosis, enrolled in a pregnancy study. The CDR3 region has the DNA TGTGCCAGCAGCGTAGAAGGGCTAGCAGAAGAGCAGTTCTTC. It is translated as CASSVEGLAEEQFF.